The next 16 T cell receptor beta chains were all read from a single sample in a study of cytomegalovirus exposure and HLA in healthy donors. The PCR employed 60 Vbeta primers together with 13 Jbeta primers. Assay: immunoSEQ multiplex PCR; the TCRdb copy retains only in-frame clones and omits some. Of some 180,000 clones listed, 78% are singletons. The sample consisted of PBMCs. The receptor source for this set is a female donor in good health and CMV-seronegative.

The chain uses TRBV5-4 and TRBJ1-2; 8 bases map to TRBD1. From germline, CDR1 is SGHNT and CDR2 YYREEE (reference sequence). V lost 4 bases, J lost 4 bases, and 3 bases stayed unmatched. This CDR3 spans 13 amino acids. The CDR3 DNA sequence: TGTGCCAGCAGCCCTCAGGGGGCCTATGGCTACACCTTC. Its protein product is CASSPQGAYGYTF.

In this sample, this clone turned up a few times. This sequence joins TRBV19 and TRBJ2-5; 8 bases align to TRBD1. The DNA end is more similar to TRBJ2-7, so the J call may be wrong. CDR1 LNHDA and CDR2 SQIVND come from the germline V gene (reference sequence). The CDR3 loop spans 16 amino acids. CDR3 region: CASSISTGGNTYEQYF. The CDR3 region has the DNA TGTGCCAGTAGTATTTCAACAGGGGGTAACACCTACGAGCAGTACTTC.

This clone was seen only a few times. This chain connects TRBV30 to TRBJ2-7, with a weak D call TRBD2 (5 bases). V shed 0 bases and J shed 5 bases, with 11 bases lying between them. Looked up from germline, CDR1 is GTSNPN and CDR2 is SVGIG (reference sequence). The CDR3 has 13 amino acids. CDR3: CAWSVRLRDEQYF. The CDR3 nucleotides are TGTGCCTGGAGTGTAAGGTTGCGGGACGAGCAGTACTTC. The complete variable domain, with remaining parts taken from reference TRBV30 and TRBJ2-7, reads SQTIHQWPATLVQPVGSPLSLECTVEGTSNPNLYWYRQAAGRGLQLLFYSVGIGQISSEVPQNLSASRPQDRQFILSSKKLLLSDSGFYLCAWSVRLRDEQYFGPGTRLTVT.

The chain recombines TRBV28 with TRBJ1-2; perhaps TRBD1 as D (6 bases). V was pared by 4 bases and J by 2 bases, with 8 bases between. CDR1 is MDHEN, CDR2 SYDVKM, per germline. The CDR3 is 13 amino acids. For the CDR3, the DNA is TGTGCCAGCAGTTCCCAGGGGAACTATGGCTACACCTTC. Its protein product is CASSSQGNYGYTF.

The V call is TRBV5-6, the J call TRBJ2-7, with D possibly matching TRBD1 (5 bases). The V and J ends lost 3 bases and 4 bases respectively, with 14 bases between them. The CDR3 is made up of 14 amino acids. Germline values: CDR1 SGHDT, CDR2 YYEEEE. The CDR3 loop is CASSSVLGVYEQYF. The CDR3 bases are TGTGCCAGCAGCTCGGTTTTAGGGGTTTACGAGCAGTACTTC.

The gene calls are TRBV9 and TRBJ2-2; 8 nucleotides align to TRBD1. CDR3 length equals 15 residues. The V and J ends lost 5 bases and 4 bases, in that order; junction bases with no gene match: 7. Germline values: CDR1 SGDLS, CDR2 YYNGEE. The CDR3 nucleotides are TGTGCCAGCAGTCCCAGGGGGCGCACCACCGGGGAGCTGTTTTTT. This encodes CASSPRGRTTGELFF.

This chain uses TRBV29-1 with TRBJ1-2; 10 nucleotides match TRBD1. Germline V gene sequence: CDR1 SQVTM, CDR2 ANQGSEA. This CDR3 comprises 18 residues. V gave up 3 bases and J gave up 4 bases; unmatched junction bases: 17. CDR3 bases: TGCAGCGTTGACAGGCGAGGGACAGGGGAGGGGGGGAGCTATGGCTACACCTTC. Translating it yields CSVDRRGTGEGGSYGYTF.

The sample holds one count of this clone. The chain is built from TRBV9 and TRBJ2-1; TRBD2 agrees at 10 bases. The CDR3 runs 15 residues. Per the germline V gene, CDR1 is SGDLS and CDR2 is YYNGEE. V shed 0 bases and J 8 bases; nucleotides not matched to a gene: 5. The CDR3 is CASSVGSSGSDEQFF. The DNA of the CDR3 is TGTGCCAGCAGCGTAGGTTCTAGCGGGAGTGATGAGCAGTTCTTC.

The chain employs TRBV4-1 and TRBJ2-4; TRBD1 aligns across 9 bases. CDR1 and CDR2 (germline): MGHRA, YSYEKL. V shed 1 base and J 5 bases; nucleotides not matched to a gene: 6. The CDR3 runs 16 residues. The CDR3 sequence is CASSQGTRTGENIQYF. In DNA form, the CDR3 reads TGCGCCAGCAGCCAAGGCACCAGGACAGGGGAAAACATTCAGTACTTC.

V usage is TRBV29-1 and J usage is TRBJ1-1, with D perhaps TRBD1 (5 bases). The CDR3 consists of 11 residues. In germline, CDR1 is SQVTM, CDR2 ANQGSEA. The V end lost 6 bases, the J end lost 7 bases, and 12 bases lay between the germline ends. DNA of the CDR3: TGCAGCGTAGAAACAGACAGTGAAGCTTTCTTT. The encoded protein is CSVETDSEAFF. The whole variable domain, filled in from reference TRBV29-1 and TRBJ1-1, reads SAVISQKPSRDICQRGTSLTIQCQVDSQVTMMFWYRQQPGQSLTLIATANQGSEATYESGFVIDKFPISRPNLTFSTLTVSNMSPEDSSIYLCSVETDSEAFFGQGTRLTVV.

The CDR3 nucleotides are TGTGCCAGCAGCCAAGATCCTCGGACTAGCGGTCTTCAAGAGACCCAGTACTTC. Amino acid sequence: CASSQDPRTSGLQETQYF. The chain joins TRBV14 to TRBJ2-5; 10 nucleotides align to TRBD2. The CDR3 contains 18 residues. Germline loops: CDR1 SGHDN, CDR2 FVKESK. V was clipped by 0 bases and J by 2 bases; unmatched bases: 9.

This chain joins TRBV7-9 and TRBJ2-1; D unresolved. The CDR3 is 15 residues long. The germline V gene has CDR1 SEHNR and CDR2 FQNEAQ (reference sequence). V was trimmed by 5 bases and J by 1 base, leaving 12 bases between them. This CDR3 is CASSVSDGSYNEQFF. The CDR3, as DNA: TGTGCCAGCAGCGTCAGCGACGGGTCCTACAATGAGCAGTTCTTC.

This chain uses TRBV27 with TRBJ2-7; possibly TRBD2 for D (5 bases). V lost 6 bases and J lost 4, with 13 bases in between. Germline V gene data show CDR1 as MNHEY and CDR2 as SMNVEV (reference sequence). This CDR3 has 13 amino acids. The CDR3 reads CASRQGQRYEQYF. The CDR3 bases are TGTGCCAGCAGGCAAGGGCAGCGGTACGAGCAGTACTTC.

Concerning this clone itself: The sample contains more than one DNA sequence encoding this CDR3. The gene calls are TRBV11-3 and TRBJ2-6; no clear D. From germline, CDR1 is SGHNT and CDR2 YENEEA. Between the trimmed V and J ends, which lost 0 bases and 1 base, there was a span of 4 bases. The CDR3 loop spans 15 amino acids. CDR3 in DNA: TGTGCCAGCAGCTTAGATTCTTCTGGGGCCAACGTCCTGACTTTC. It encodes CASSLDSSGANVLTF.

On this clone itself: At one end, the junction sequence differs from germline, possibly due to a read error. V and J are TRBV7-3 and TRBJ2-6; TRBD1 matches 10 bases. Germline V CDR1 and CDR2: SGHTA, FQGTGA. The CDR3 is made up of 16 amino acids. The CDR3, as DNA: TGTGCCAGCAGCCCGGGACAGGGGAGGGGGGCCAACGTCCTGATTTTC. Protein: CASSPGQGRGANVLIF.

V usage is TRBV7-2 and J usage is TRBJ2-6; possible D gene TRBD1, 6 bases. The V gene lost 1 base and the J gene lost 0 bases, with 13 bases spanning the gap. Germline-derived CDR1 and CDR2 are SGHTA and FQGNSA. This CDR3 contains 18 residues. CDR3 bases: TGTGCCAGCAGCTTAGTGGGGACACCCGGCTCTGGGGCCAACGTCCTGACTTTC. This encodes CASSLVGTPGSGANVLTF.